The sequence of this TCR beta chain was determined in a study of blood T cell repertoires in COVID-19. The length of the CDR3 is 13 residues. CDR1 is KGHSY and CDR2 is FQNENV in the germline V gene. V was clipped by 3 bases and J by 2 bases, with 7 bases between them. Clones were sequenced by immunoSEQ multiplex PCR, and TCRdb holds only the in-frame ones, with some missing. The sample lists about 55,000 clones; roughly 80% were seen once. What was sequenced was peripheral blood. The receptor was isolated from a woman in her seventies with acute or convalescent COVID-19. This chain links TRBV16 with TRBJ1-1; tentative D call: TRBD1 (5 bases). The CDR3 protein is CASSQTVNTEAFF. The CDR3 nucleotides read TGTGCCAGCAGCCAGACAGTAAACACTGAAGCTTTCTTT.